A selection of T cell receptor beta chains follows, all from one sample in a study of cytomegalovirus exposure and HLA in healthy donors. Sequencing used immunoSEQ multiplex PCR; TCRdb keeps in-frame clones, though not all of them. The sample has tens of thousands of clones, approximately 80% seen once. Sequences were obtained from PBMCs. The receptors come from a woman younger than 45 in good health and CMV-seronegative. The CDR3 runs from the conserved cysteine through the conserved F or W. D genes are given only for firm matches. Expanded clones are given a class, and other clones once, few, many or no size at all.

d_call: TRBD1
v_call: TRBV19
clone_size: NA
j_call: TRBJ2-1
cdr3_nt: TGTGCCAGTAGACCTAGGACAGGGGGGAAAGATGAGCAGTTCTTC
cdr3_aa: CASRPRTGGKDEQFF

d_call: TRBD1
v_call: TRBV10-3
clone_size: NA
j_call: TRBJ2-3
cdr3_nt: TGTGCCATCAGTACAGGGGGCCCAGATACGCAGTATTTT
cdr3_aa: CAISTGGPDTQYF

d_call: NA
v_call: TRBV18
clone_size: NA
j_call: TRBJ2-2
cdr3_nt: TGTGCCAGCTCACCAAGGACAGATCACCCGAACACCGGGGAGCTGTTTTTT
cdr3_aa: CASSPRTDHPNTGELFF

d_call: NA
v_call: TRBV15
clone_size: NA
j_call: TRBJ2-2
cdr3_nt: TGTGCCACCAGCGGGCCTGGGACCGGGGAGCTGTTTTTT
cdr3_aa: CATSGPGTGELFF

d_call: NA
v_call: TRBV11-3
clone_size: NA
j_call: TRBJ2-1
cdr3_nt: TGTGCCAGCAGCTTAGAAAACAGGGTTTACAATGAGCAGTTCTTC
cdr3_aa: CASSLENRVYNEQFF

d_call: NA
v_call: TRBV25-1
clone_size: once
j_call: TRBJ1-6
cdr3_nt: TGTGCCAGCAGTGAATCGTCCCCCGGTAATAATTCACCCCTCCACTTT
cdr3_aa: CASSESSPGNNSPLHF

d_call: NA
v_call: TRBV7-9
clone_size: NA
j_call: TRBJ2-2
cdr3_nt: TGTGCCAGCAGCTTGGGCGACCGGACCGGGGAGCTGTTTTTT
cdr3_aa: CASSLGDRTGELFF

d_call: NA
v_call: TRBV6-5
clone_size: few
j_call: TRBJ1-1
cdr3_nt: TGTGCCAGCAGCCTCAGGGCGGCGAACACTGAAGCTTTCTTT
cdr3_aa: CASSLRAANTEAFF

d_call: TRBD2
v_call: TRBV5-4
clone_size: NA
j_call: TRBJ2-1
cdr3_nt: TGTGCCAGCAGCTTGGTTGCGGGAGAAAATAATGAGCAGTTCTTC
cdr3_aa: CASSLVAGENNEQFF

d_call: TRBD1
v_call: TRBV19
clone_size: NA
j_call: TRBJ1-5
cdr3_nt: TGTGCCAGTAGTCCCGGACAGGTTAGCAATCAGCCCCAGCATTTT
cdr3_aa: CASSPGQVSNQPQHF

d_call: NA
v_call: TRBV2
clone_size: NA
j_call: TRBJ1-4
cdr3_nt: TGTGCCAGCAGGGGGGCGAGGGGTCCATACGAAAAACTGTTTTTT
cdr3_aa: CASRGARGPYEKLFF

d_call: NA
v_call: TRBV30
clone_size: NA
j_call: TRBJ1-1
cdr3_nt: TGTGCCGGGGCACTGAACACTGAAGCTTTCTTT
cdr3_aa: CAGALNTEAFF

d_call: TRBD2
v_call: TRBV29-1
clone_size: NA
j_call: TRBJ2-5
cdr3_nt: TGCAGCGTCGGAAGGACTAGCGGGGGAATTAGGGAGACCCAGTACTTC
cdr3_aa: CSVGRTSGGIRETQYF

d_call: TRBD1
v_call: TRBV28
clone_size: NA
j_call: TRBJ1-6
cdr3_nt: TGTGCCAGCAGGGAACGAGGGGGCGCCCAATCACCCCTCCACTTT
cdr3_aa: CASRERGGAQSPLHF

d_call: NA
v_call: TRBV7-2
clone_size: NA
j_call: TRBJ2-7
cdr3_nt: TGTGCCAGCAGCTTAGATGCGTCCTCCTACGAGCAGTACTTC
cdr3_aa: CASSLDASSYEQYF

d_call: NA
v_call: TRBV7-9
clone_size: NA
j_call: TRBJ1-6
cdr3_nt: TGTGCCAGCAGCCAGAATTCACCCCTCCACTTT
cdr3_aa: CASSQNSPLHF

d_call: TRBD1
v_call: TRBV2
clone_size: NA
j_call: TRBJ2-2
cdr3_nt: TGTGCCTTCCGGGACAGTCTGAACACCGGGGAGCTGTTTTTT
cdr3_aa: CAFRDSLNTGELFF

d_call: TRBD2
v_call: TRBV5-4
clone_size: NA
j_call: TRBJ2-3
cdr3_nt: TGTGCCAGCAGCACGGGGGTGAGCGGGGTAACAGATACGCAGTATTTT
cdr3_aa: CASSTGVSGVTDTQYF

d_call: NA
v_call: TRBV7-2
clone_size: NA
j_call: TRBJ2-3
cdr3_nt: TGCGCCAGCAGCTCCTTTTTCGAGGGCGGGGATACGCAGTATTTT
cdr3_aa: CASSSFFEGGDTQYF

d_call: NA
v_call: TRBV4-1
clone_size: NA
j_call: TRBJ1-1
cdr3_nt: TGCGCCAGCAGCAGGGGGAGGGACACTGAAGCTTTCTTT
cdr3_aa: CASSRGRDTEAFF

d_call: TRBD1
v_call: TRBV10-1
clone_size: NA
j_call: TRBJ2-7
cdr3_nt: TGCGCCAGCAGTGAGACTGACAGGGTTCGGGCCTACGAGCAGTACTTC
cdr3_aa: CASSETDRVRAYEQYF

d_call: NA
v_call: TRBV6-6
clone_size: NA
j_call: TRBJ1-2
cdr3_nt: TGTGCCAGCAGTCTCGGGGGAGACTATGGCTACACCTTC
cdr3_aa: CASSLGGDYGYTF

d_call: NA
v_call: TRBV9
clone_size: NA
j_call: TRBJ1-1
cdr3_nt: TGTGCCAGCAGCGTTTCAGGGGTCCTGAACACTGAAGCTTTCTTT
cdr3_aa: CASSVSGVLNTEAFF

d_call: TRBD1
v_call: TRBV7-2
clone_size: NA
j_call: TRBJ1-4
cdr3_nt: TGTGCCAGCAGCCCGGACAGGGGGTTTGGTGAAAAACTGTTTTTT
cdr3_aa: CASSPDRGFGEKLFF

d_call: NA
v_call: TRBV29-1
clone_size: NA
j_call: TRBJ2-2
cdr3_nt: TGCAGCGTTGAAGGAGGGCAGTGGGACACCGGGGAGCTGTTTTTT
cdr3_aa: CSVEGGQWDTGELFF

d_call: TRBD1
v_call: TRBV7-8
clone_size: once
j_call: TRBJ2-2
cdr3_nt: TGTGCCAGCAGCCCCATCCCCAGGAGGCAGGGGGCGCGAACCGGGGAGCTGTTTTTT
cdr3_aa: CASSPIPRRQGARTGELFF

d_call: TRBD1
v_call: TRBV11-2
clone_size: once
j_call: TRBJ1-1
cdr3_nt: TGTGCCAGCAGCTTAGATTGGACAGGGGGCGTTGACACTGAAGCTTTCTTT
cdr3_aa: CASSLDWTGGVDTEAFF

d_call: TRBD1
v_call: TRBV19
clone_size: NA
j_call: TRBJ1-6
cdr3_nt: TGTGCCAGTAGTATGGGACAGTCACCCCTCCACTTT
cdr3_aa: CASSMGQSPLHF

d_call: NA
v_call: TRBV5-1
clone_size: NA
j_call: TRBJ2-7
cdr3_nt: TGCGCCAGCAGCCCGACACCCTCCTACGAGCAGTACTTC
cdr3_aa: CASSPTPSYEQYF

d_call: NA
v_call: TRBV15
clone_size: few
j_call: TRBJ2-1
cdr3_nt: TGTGCCACCAGCACGAGGGTCGGCTCCTACAATGAGCAGTTCTTC
cdr3_aa: CATSTRVGSYNEQFF

d_call: NA
v_call: TRBV28
clone_size: once
j_call: TRBJ1-2
cdr3_nt: TGTGCCAGCAGTACCCCGGCGGAGGGTGAGAATGGCTACACCTTC
cdr3_aa: CASSTPAEGENGYTF

d_call: TRBD1
v_call: TRBV19
clone_size: NA
j_call: TRBJ1-1
cdr3_nt: TGTGCCAGTATAGTGTCGGACAGGGGGGTTGTCACTGAAGCTTTCTTT
cdr3_aa: CASIVSDRGVVTEAFF

d_call: TRBD2
v_call: TRBV27
clone_size: once
j_call: TRBJ2-3
cdr3_nt: TGTGCCAGCTCTCTTCTAGCGGCGGAGAGCACAGATACGCAGTATTTT
cdr3_aa: CASSLLAAESTDTQYF

d_call: NA
v_call: TRBV23-1
clone_size: NA
j_call: TRBJ1-1
cdr3_nt: TGCGCCAGCAGTCAAGTATCTCGACAGGCGGCGAACACTGAAGCTTTCTTT
cdr3_aa: CASSQVSRQAANTEAFF

d_call: NA
v_call: TRBV6-1
clone_size: NA
j_call: TRBJ2-2
cdr3_nt: TGTGCCAGCAGTGAAGCAGGGGACACCGGGGAGCTGTTTTTT
cdr3_aa: CASSEAGDTGELFF

d_call: NA
v_call: TRBV7-2
clone_size: few
j_call: TRBJ1-2
cdr3_nt: TGTGCCAGCAGCTCCTTTCCCCGGGGGGCTCGAGGCTACACCTTC
cdr3_aa: CASSSFPRGARGYTF

d_call: NA
v_call: TRBV19
clone_size: NA
j_call: TRBJ1-3
cdr3_nt: TGTGCCAGTAGCGGGCAGGGGATTCCTGGAAACACCATATATTTT
cdr3_aa: CASSGQGIPGNTIYF

d_call: NA
v_call: TRBV7-2
clone_size: NA
j_call: TRBJ2-1
cdr3_nt: TGTGCCAGCAGCTTAGGGTCGACAGAGCAGTTCTTC
cdr3_aa: CASSLGSTEQFF

d_call: NA
v_call: TRBV30
clone_size: NA
j_call: TRBJ1-1
cdr3_nt: TGTGCCTGGGTACAGATCCACATGAACACTGAAGCTTTCTTT
cdr3_aa: CAWVQIHMNTEAFF